These 28 T cell receptor beta chains were sequenced from one sample in a study of cytomegalovirus exposure and HLA in healthy donors. Assay: immunoSEQ multiplex PCR; the TCRdb copy retains only in-frame clones and omits some. The sample carries approximately 160,000 clones, roughly 96% recorded once. The source material was PBMCs. These receptors all stem from a woman aged 18 to 35 in good health and CMV-seronegative.

This clone was found once. The rearrangement uses TRBV7-2 and TRBJ2-2, with D perhaps TRBD1 (5 bases). Germline lookup yields CDR1 SGHTA and CDR2 FQGNSA. Trimming took off 4 bases at V and 1 base at J, with 7 bases between the two ends. There are 14 residues in the CDR3. The CDR3 protein is CASSSQGNTGELFF. DNA for the CDR3: TGTGCCAGCAGCTCGCAGGGGAACACCGGGGAGCTGTTTTTT. The full variable domain, rest sourced from reference TRBV7-2 and TRBJ2-2, is GAGVSQSPSNKVTEKGKDVELRCDPISGHTALYWYRQSLGQGLEFLIYFQGNSAPDKSGLPSDRFSAERTGGSVSTLTIQRTQQEDSAVYLCASSSQGNTGELFFGEGSRLTVL.

This rearrangement joins TRBV7-2 to TRBJ2-5, with 9 nucleotides matching TRBD2. The germline V gene has CDR1 SGHTA and CDR2 FQGNSA. The CDR3 consists of 16 residues. Trimming removed 1 base from V and 5 bases from J; junction bases left unmatched: 8. CDR3 sequence: CASSLGLAGSSETQYF. The CDR3 coding sequence is TGTGCCAGCAGCTTAGGGCTAGCGGGAAGTTCGGAGACCCAGTACTTC.

This chain connects TRBV19 to TRBJ1-2, with 8 bases aligning to TRBD1. The junction had 3 bases not matched to a gene; V was cut back by 6 bases and J by 3 bases. Germline-derived CDR1 and CDR2 are LNHDA and SQIVND (reference sequence). This CDR3 comprises 13 residues. This CDR3 reads CASRDRVDYGYTF. The CDR3, as DNA: TGTGCCAGTAGGGACAGGGTCGACTATGGCTACACCTTC.

The V call is TRBV5-6, the J call TRBJ2-2; D may be TRBD2 (6 bases). The CDR3 runs 15 residues. Trimming left V 4 bases short and J 5 bases short, with 15 bases between. Germline loops: CDR1 SGHDT, CDR2 YYEEEE. Written as DNA, the CDR3 is TGTGCCAGCAGCCCACGGAGGGTCGGGACCGGGGAGCTGTTTTTT. It is translated as CASSPRRVGTGELFF.

The chain has TRBV10-1 and TRBJ1-5; D gene unclear. The V gene's germline CDR1 is WNHNN and CDR2 SYGVQD (reference sequence). Trimming removed 3 bases at V and 0 bases at J, with 12 bases between. CDR3 length: 16 amino acids. CDR3 DNA: TGCGCCAGCAGTGAACTGGGCTTACATAGCAATCAGCCCCAGCATTTT. This gives the protein CASSELGLHSNQPQHF.

This chain uses TRBV11-2 with TRBJ2-5, with D uncertain. CDR3 length: 13 amino acids. Trimming left V 3 bases short and J 5 bases short, with 10 bases between. Looked up from germline, CDR1 is SGHAT and CDR2 is FQNNGV. The CDR3 nucleotides read TGTGCCAGCAGCTTGTCCCGGGTCGAGACCCAGTACTTC. Translating it yields CASSLSRVETQYF.

The chain uses TRBV5-1 and TRBJ2-3; TRBD2 is a possible D gene (7 bases). There are 23 residues in the CDR3. The germline V gene has CDR1 SGHRS and CDR2 YFSETQ. V lost 0 bases and J lost 0, with 32 bases in between. The CDR3 sequence is CASSLAESWGGRPRSLSTDTQYF. The CDR3 DNA is TGCGCCAGCAGCTTGGCGGAGAGTTGGGGGGGCCGACCACGCAGCCTTAGCACAGATACGCAGTATTTT.

This chain uses TRBV9 with TRBJ2-7; weak D call: TRBD2 (6 bases). V lost 0 bases and J lost 2, with 12 bases in between. The CDR3 loop spans 15 amino acids. Germline V gene data show CDR1 as SGDLS and CDR2 as YYNGEE. CDR3 residues: CASSVDGGSAYEQYF. As DNA, the CDR3 is TGTGCCAGCAGCGTAGATGGGGGGAGCGCCTACGAGCAGTACTTC.

The chain is built from TRBV19 and TRBJ2-7, with D tentatively TRBD1 (6 bases). Germline CDR1 is LNHDA and CDR2 is SQIVND (reference sequence). This CDR3 spans 13 amino acids. Deletions cut 5 bases from V and 4 bases from J, with 12 bases between. This CDR3 reads CASSDSGVYEQYF. CDR3 in DNA: TGTGCCAGTAGTGATTCAGGGGTATACGAGCAGTACTTC. Full variable domain (remainder filled in from reference TRBV19 and TRBJ2-7): DGGITQSPKYLFRKEGQNVTLSCEQNLNHDAMYWYRQDPGQGLRLIYYSQIVNDFQKGDIAEGYSVSREKKESFPLTVTSAQKNPTAFYLCASSDSGVYEQYFGPGTRLTVT.

This rearrangement joins TRBV6-5 to TRBJ1-1; 8 bases align to TRBD1. V lost 5 bases, J lost 0 bases, and 5 bases stayed unmatched. The CDR3 is 15 amino acids. The germline V gene encodes CDR1 MNHEY and CDR2 SVGAGI. This chain's CDR3 is CASSPDRGLNTEAFF. As DNA, the CDR3 is TGTGCCAGCAGTCCAGACAGGGGCTTGAACACTGAAGCTTTCTTT.

This chain connects TRBV7-2 to TRBJ1-5; TRBD1 agrees at 7 bases. CDR1 and CDR2 (germline): SGHTA, FQGNSA. Unmatched junction bases numbered 10, after V lost 4 bases and J lost 7 bases. The CDR3 has 15 residues. The CDR3 protein is CASSSKTGSGQPQHF. The CDR3 coding sequence is TGTGCCAGCAGCTCAAAGACAGGGTCAGGGCAGCCCCAGCATTTT.

The chain is built from TRBV7-6 and TRBJ1-1; 7 positions match TRBD1. The CDR3 length is 13 residues. J was trimmed by 6 bases and V by 5 bases; bases with no gene match: 6. In germline, CDR1 is SGHVS, CDR2 FNYEAQ. The DNA of the CDR3 is TGTGCCAGCAGCCCGACAGGGTCCGCTGAAGCTTTCTTT. The encoded protein is CASSPTGSAEAFF.

This chain joins TRBV28 and TRBJ1-5, with TRBD1 matching over 7 bases. There are 16 residues in the CDR3. The V and J ends lost 2 bases and 4 bases, in that order; junction bases with no gene match: 8. Per germline, CDR1 MDHEN and CDR2 SYDVKM. The CDR3 DNA follows: TGTGCCAGCAGTTTAAGGCGGGCAGGGGGAAATCAGCCCCAGCATTTT. It encodes CASSLRRAGGNQPQHF.

The rearrangement links TRBV4-2 to TRBJ2-7, with TRBD1 identical over 8 bases. CDR3 length: 14 amino acids. Germline V gene sequence: CDR1 LGHNA, CDR2 YNFKEQ. V shed 8 bases, J shed 0 bases, and the junction held 6 bases outside the gene matches. The CDR3 DNA reads as TGTGCCAGCGGATCCGGGACAGGCTCCTACGAGCAGTACTTC. Residues: CASGSGTGSYEQYF.

The J gene is TRBJ1-5, the V gene TRBV2; 7 bases are a match to TRBD1. Per the germline V gene, CDR1 is SNHLY and CDR2 is FYNNEI. The CDR3 runs to 15 residues. J was trimmed by 4 bases and V by 6 bases; bases with no gene match: 9. The CDR3, as DNA: TGTGCCAGCAGCCAAACTGGACAGGCGAATCAGCCCCAGCATTTT. This gives the protein CASSQTGQANQPQHF. Supplemented by reference TRBV2 and TRBJ1-5, the full variable domain reads EPEVTQTPSHQVTQMGQEVILRCVPISNHLYFYWYRQILGQKVEFLVSFYNNEISEKSEIFDDQFSVERPDGSNFTLKIRSTKLEDSAMYFCASSQTGQANQPQHFGDGTRLSIL.

This chain joins TRBV19 and TRBJ2-1, with 10 bases aligning to TRBD2. Germline values: CDR1 LNHDA, CDR2 SQIVND (reference sequence). V gave up 3 bases and J gave up 5 bases; unmatched junction bases: 10. This CDR3 is 17 amino acids long. The CDR3 loop reads CASSIPPWTSGDNEQFF. The CDR3, as DNA: TGTGCCAGTAGTATCCCACCTTGGACTAGCGGAGACAATGAGCAGTTCTTC.

The J gene is TRBJ2-5, the V gene TRBV2; D uncertain. The CDR3 loop spans 16 amino acids. Looked up from germline, CDR1 is SNHLY and CDR2 is FYNNEI. V gave up 0 bases and J gave up 4 bases, with 15 bases separating them. The DNA for the CDR3 is TGTGCCAGCAGTGAAGCTGGTTCGTATAGTCGAGAGACCCAGTACTTC. Protein sequence: CASSEAGSYSRETQYF. Filled out from reference TRBV2 and TRBJ2-5, the complete variable domain reads EPEVTQTPSHQVTQMGQEVILRCVPISNHLYFYWYRQILGQKVEFLVSFYNNEISEKSEIFDDQFSVERPDGSNFTLKIRSTKLEDSAMYFCASSEAGSYSRETQYFGPGTRLLVL.

The chain couples TRBV19 to TRBJ1-5; 8 bases align to TRBD1. Trimming at V came to 6 bases and at J to 4 bases, leaving 8 bases not matched to a gene. Germline V gene data show CDR1 as LNHDA and CDR2 as SQIVND (reference sequence). CDR3 length: 15 amino acids. The DNA for the CDR3 is TGTGCCAGTAGCACACAGGGGGGCGGTAATCAGCCCCAGCATTTT. Protein product: CASSTQGGGNQPQHF.

This rearrangement joins TRBV29-1 to TRBJ2-6; a possible D gene is TRBD2 (6 bases). CDR1 SQVTM and CDR2 ANQGSEA come from the germline V gene. The germline V and J ends were trimmed by 3 bases and 4 bases, with 13 bases remaining between them. The CDR3 runs to 15 residues. CDR3 nucleotide sequence: TGCAGCGTTGATGAGGGAGGTGCGGGGGCCAACGTCCTGACTTTC. Residues: CSVDEGGAGANVLTF.

The rearrangement uses TRBV5-4 and TRBJ1-1, with 7 bases aligning to TRBD1. The V gene end was trimmed by 4 bases and the J gene end by 1 base; junction bases not matched to a gene: 7. The CDR3 is made up of 15 amino acids. Germline V lookup: CDR1 SGHNT, CDR2 YYREEE (reference sequence). CDR3 protein: CASSPGTARNTEAFF. The CDR3 DNA is TGTGCCAGCAGCCCCGGGACAGCCCGGAACACTGAAGCTTTCTTT.

The chain couples TRBV9 to TRBJ2-1; D is undetermined. The V gene lost 1 base and the J gene lost 5 bases, with 7 bases spanning the gap. CDR1 and CDR2 from the germline V gene are SGDLS and YYNGEE. The CDR3 loop spans 13 amino acids. CDR3: CASSVSTNNEQFF. CDR3 DNA sequence: TGTGCCAGCAGCGTATCTACTAACAATGAGCAGTTCTTC.

The chain joins TRBV6-4 to TRBJ1-6; D might be TRBD1 (5 bases). The germline V gene encodes CDR1 MRHNA and CDR2 SNTAGT. Trimming shortened V by 2 bases and J by 10 bases, and 9 bases separated the two germline ends. The CDR3 is 13 amino acids. The CDR3, as DNA: TGTGCCAGCAGTGACGGACACGGCTCACCCCTCCACTTT. It encodes CASSDGHGSPLHF.

The CDR3 protein is CASSYDRGHDYGYTF. Here the CDR3 DNA reads TGTGCCAGCAGTTACGACAGGGGGCATGACTATGGCTACACCTTC. The chain recombines TRBV6-5 with TRBJ1-2; 10 bases fit TRBD1. The germline V gene encodes CDR1 MNHEY and CDR2 SVGAGI. This CDR3 is 15 amino acids long. V was pared by 2 bases and J by 3 bases, with 3 bases of the junction left unmatched.

The sample holds one count of this clone. This chain connects TRBV19 to TRBJ2-2; TRBD2 matches 9 bases. This CDR3 comprises 17 residues. V shed 6 bases and J 4 bases; nucleotides not matched to a gene: 12. Per the germline V gene, CDR1 is LNHDA and CDR2 is SQIVND (reference sequence). The CDR3 sequence is CASRDPPGLAFTGELFF. The CDR3 nucleotides read TGTGCCAGTAGAGACCCACCGGGACTAGCATTCACCGGGGAGCTGTTTTTT.

The chain recombines TRBV7-6 with TRBJ2-2, with 9 positions matching TRBD1. Germline values: CDR1 SGHVS, CDR2 FNYEAQ. CDR3 length equals 16 residues. V shed 5 bases and J 4 bases; nucleotides not matched to a gene: 8. The CDR3, as DNA: TGTGCCAGCAGCCCAGGACAGGGGTTCGTCACCGGGGAGCTGTTTTTT. This gives the protein CASSPGQGFVTGELFF.

The chain joins TRBV2 to TRBJ2-1; tentative D call: TRBD2 (5 bases). CDR1 is SNHLY and CDR2 is FYNNEI in the germline V gene. The CDR3 is 12 amino acids. The V end was cut by 1 base, the J end by 15 bases, with 13 bases between. CDR3 coding DNA: TGTGCCAGCAGTGAAGGGGAGCGGTGGGCGTTCTTC. The encoded protein is CASSEGERWAFF.

V and J are TRBV29-1 and TRBJ2-7, with 7 bases fitting TRBD2. The CDR3 is 13 amino acids. The V gene end was trimmed by 2 bases and the J gene end by 4 bases; junction bases not matched to a gene: 5. CDR1 is SQVTM and CDR2 is ANQGSEA in the germline V gene. In nucleotides, the CDR3 is TGCAGCGTTGAAAGCGGGGAAGCGTACGAGCAGTACTTC. Its translation: CSVESGEAYEQYF.

This clone appeared once. The V call is TRBV19, the J call TRBJ2-1, with 10 bases lining up with TRBD2. The CDR3 sequence is 16 residues long. Trimming at V came to 3 bases and at J to 4 bases, leaving 6 bases not matched to a gene. Germline CDR1 is LNHDA and CDR2 is SQIVND (reference sequence). CDR3 sequence (DNA): TGTGCCAGTAGTATTTGGCTAGCGGGGGAGTACAATGAGCAGTTCTTC. Amino acid sequence: CASSIWLAGEYNEQFF.